A selection of T cell receptor beta chains follows, all from one sample in a study of T cell repertoires in cytomegalovirus infection. TCRdb re-derived calls from the reads in MiXCR, one entry per CDR3 protein. Of approximately 250,000 distinct CDR3 sequences listed, approximately 9.2% are singletons. Sequences were obtained from PBMCs. The source is a human donor in good health (CMV status not recorded). Some clones in this sample may be carry-over from other donors' samples. Each CDR3 is given with its conserved first and last residue. The D gene is left open where the match is weak. Clone sizes are given selectively: once, few, many, or a class where the clone is expanded.

V gene: TRBV7-3
D gene: TRBD1
clone size: many
J gene: TRBJ2-3
CDR3 protein: CASSPRAGQGADTQYF
CDR3 DNA: TGTGCCAGCAGCCCCCGTGCTGGACAGGGAGCAGATACGCAGTATTTT

V gene: TRBV7-2
D gene: TRBD1
clone size: many
J gene: TRBJ1-1
CDR3 protein: CASSLAKQGALNTEAFF
CDR3 DNA: TGTGCCAGCAGCTTAGCGAAACAGGGGGCGTTGAACACTGAAGCTTTCTTT

V gene: TRBV28
D gene: NA
clone size: NA
J gene: TRBJ2-7
CDR3 protein: CASSLVLGPEEQYF
CDR3 DNA: TGTGCCAGCAGTTTAGTGCTGGGGCCGGAGGAGCAGTACTTC

V gene: TRBV20-1
D gene: TRBD2
clone size: many
J gene: TRBJ2-7
CDR3 protein: CSATSYSGSGVYF
CDR3 DNA: TGCAGTGCTACTTCGTATAGTGGGAGCGGGGTATACTTC

V gene: TRBV9
D gene: TRBD1
clone size: few
J gene: TRBJ1-2
CDR3 protein: CASSASRQGKNGYTF
CDR3 DNA: TGTGCCAGCAGCGCCTCAAGACAGGGGAAAAATGGCTACACCTTC

V gene: TRBV7-6
D gene: TRBD1
clone size: many
J gene: TRBJ1-1
CDR3 protein: CASSLPTGGGTEAFF
CDR3 DNA: TGTGCCAGCAGCTTACCGACAGGGGGGGGCACTGAAGCTTTCTTT

V gene: TRBV29-1
D gene: NA
clone size: many
J gene: TRBJ2-3
CDR3 protein: CSVAGTLGSDTQYF
CDR3 DNA: TGCAGCGTGGCCGGGACTTTGGGTTCAGATACGCAGTATTTT

V gene: TRBV7-2
D gene: NA
clone size: many
J gene: TRBJ2-1
CDR3 protein: CASSLHGLVNEQFF
CDR3 DNA: TGTGCCAGCAGCTTACATGGTCTAGTCAATGAGCAGTTCTTC

V gene: TRBV14
D gene: NA
clone size: few
J gene: TRBJ2-3
CDR3 protein: CASSQQITSTDTQYF
CDR3 DNA: TGTGCCAGCAGCCAACAGATAACCAGCACAGATACGCAGTATTTT

V gene: TRBV30
D gene: NA
clone size: many
J gene: TRBJ1-5
CDR3 protein: CAWSWENQPQHF
CDR3 DNA: TGTGCCTGGAGTTGGGAGAATCAGCCCCAGCATTTT

V gene: TRBV7-2
D gene: NA
clone size: many
J gene: TRBJ1-1
CDR3 protein: CASSLILMNTEAFF
CDR3 DNA: TGTGCCAGCAGCTTAATCCTCATGAACACTGAAGCTTTCTTT

V gene: TRBV10-3
D gene: NA
clone size: many
J gene: TRBJ1-1
CDR3 protein: CAISESGRGNTEAFF
CDR3 DNA: TGTGCCATCAGTGAGTCAGGCAGGGGGAACACTGAAGCTTTCTTT

V gene: TRBV10-3
D gene: TRBD1
clone size: many
J gene: TRBJ2-7
CDR3 protein: CAISEGTTGNEQYF
CDR3 DNA: TGTGCCATCAGTGAGGGGACGACAGGGAACGAGCAGTACTTC

V gene: TRBV10-3
D gene: NA
clone size: NA
J gene: TRBJ1-1
CDR3 protein: CATRQTSNTEAFF
CDR3 DNA: TGTGCCACTCGACAGACTTCGAACACTGAAGCTTTCTTT

V gene: TRBV4-3
D gene: NA
clone size: NA
J gene: TRBJ1-5
CDR3 protein: CASSQDGSGNQPQHF
CDR3 DNA: TGCGCCAGCAGCCAAGATGGGTCGGGGAATCAGCCCCAGCATTTT

V gene: TRBV6-5
D gene: NA
clone size: few
J gene: TRBJ2-1
CDR3 protein: CASSQSPLEQFF
CDR3 DNA: TGTGCCAGCAGCCAATCCCCCCTTGAGCAGTTCTTC

V gene: TRBV7-2
D gene: NA
clone size: many
J gene: TRBJ2-5
CDR3 protein: CASNRATTFQETQYF
CDR3 DNA: TGTGCCAGCAACAGAGCGACGACTTTCCAAGAGACCCAGTACTTC

V gene: TRBV5-8
D gene: TRBD2
clone size: many
J gene: TRBJ2-3
CDR3 protein: CASSLLAGTTDTQYF
CDR3 DNA: TGTGCCAGCAGCTTGTTAGCGGGAACGACAGATACGCAGTATTTT

V gene: TRBV11-1
D gene: TRBD1
clone size: many
J gene: TRBJ2-7
CDR3 protein: CASSFETGGTYEQYF
CDR3 DNA: TGTGCCAGCAGCTTTGAGACAGGGGGGACTTACGAGCAGTACTTC

V gene: TRBV19
D gene: TRBD2
clone size: few
J gene: TRBJ2-1
CDR3 protein: CASASGGVHNEQFF
CDR3 DNA: TGTGCCAGTGCTAGCGGGGGGGTCCACAATGAGCAGTTCTTC

V gene: TRBV23-1
D gene: TRBD1
clone size: NA
J gene: TRBJ2-1
CDR3 protein: CASSPRDRAERHSYNEQFF
CDR3 DNA: TGCGCCAGCAGTCCCCGGGACAGGGCCGAGCGTCACTCCTACAATGAGCAGTTCTTC

V gene: TRBV28
D gene: TRBD1
clone size: many
J gene: TRBJ1-1
CDR3 protein: CASSSRGPEAFF
CDR3 DNA: TGTGCCAGCAGTTCGAGGGGGCCTGAAGCTTTCTTT

V gene: TRBV19
D gene: NA
clone size: many
J gene: TRBJ1-1
CDR3 protein: CASSESGLGTEAFF
CDR3 DNA: TGTGCCAGTAGTGAAAGCGGTTTGGGCACTGAAGCTTTCTTT

V gene: TRBV7-2
D gene: TRBD1
clone size: many
J gene: TRBJ2-4
CDR3 protein: CASSPDRGAKNIQYF
CDR3 DNA: TGTGCCAGCAGCCCCGACAGGGGAGCCAAAAACATTCAGTACTTC

V gene: TRBV7-2
D gene: TRBD2
clone size: many
J gene: TRBJ2-4
CDR3 protein: CASSRTGGAGGDIQYF
CDR3 DNA: TGTGCCAGCAGCCGAACCGGGGGGGCCGGGGGAGACATTCAGTACTTC

V gene: TRBV7-2
D gene: NA
clone size: many
J gene: TRBJ2-7
CDR3 protein: CASSRIGNYEQYF
CDR3 DNA: TGTGCCAGCAGCCGAATCGGGAACTACGAGCAGTACTTC

V gene: TRBV7-2
D gene: TRBD2
clone size: many
J gene: TRBJ2-3
CDR3 protein: CASSIAGGPKDTQYF
CDR3 DNA: TGTGCCAGCAGCATAGCGGGGGGGCCGAAAGATACGCAGTATTTT